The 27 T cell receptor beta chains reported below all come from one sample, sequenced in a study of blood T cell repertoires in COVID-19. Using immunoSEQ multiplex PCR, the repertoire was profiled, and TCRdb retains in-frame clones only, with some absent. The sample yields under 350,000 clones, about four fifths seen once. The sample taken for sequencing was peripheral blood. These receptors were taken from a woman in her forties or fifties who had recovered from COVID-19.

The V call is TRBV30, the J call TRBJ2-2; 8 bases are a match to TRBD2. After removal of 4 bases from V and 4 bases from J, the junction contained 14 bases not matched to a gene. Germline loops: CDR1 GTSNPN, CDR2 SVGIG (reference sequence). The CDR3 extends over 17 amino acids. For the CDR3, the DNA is TGTGCCTGGACCCTGAGGGGCGGGGGGTTCCCCACCGGGGAGCTGTTTTTT. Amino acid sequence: CAWTLRGGGFPTGELFF. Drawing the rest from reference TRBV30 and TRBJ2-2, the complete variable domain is SQTIHQWPATLVQPVGSPLSLECTVEGTSNPNLYWYRQAAGRGLQLLFYSVGIGQISSEVPQNLSASRPQDRQFILSSKKLLLSDSGFYLCAWTLRGGGFPTGELFFGEGSRLTVL.

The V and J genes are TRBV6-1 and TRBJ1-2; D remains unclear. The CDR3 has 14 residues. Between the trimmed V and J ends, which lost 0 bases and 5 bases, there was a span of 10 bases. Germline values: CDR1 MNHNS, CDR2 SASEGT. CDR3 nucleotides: TGTGCCAGCAGTGAAGCGAGCCGGGGTTATGGCTACACCTTC. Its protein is CASSEASRGYGYTF.

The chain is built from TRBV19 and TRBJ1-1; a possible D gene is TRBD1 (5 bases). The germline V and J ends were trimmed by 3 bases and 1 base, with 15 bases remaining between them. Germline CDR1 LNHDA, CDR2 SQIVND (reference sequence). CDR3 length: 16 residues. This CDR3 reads CASSIFSGKGNTEAFF. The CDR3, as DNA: TGTGCCAGTAGTATCTTTTCAGGGAAGGGGAACACTGAAGCTTTCTTT.

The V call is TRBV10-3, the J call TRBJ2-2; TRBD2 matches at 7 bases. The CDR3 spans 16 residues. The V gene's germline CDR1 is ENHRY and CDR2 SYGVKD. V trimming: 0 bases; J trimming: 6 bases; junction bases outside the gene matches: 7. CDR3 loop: CAISESLAVVAGELFF. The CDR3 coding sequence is TGTGCCATCAGTGAGTCTCTAGCGGTTGTGGCCGGGGAGCTGTTTTTT.

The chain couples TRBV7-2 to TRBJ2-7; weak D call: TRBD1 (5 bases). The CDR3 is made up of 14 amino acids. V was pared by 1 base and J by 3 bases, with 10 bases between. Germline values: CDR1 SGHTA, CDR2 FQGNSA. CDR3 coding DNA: TGTGCCAGCAGCTTAGAAGGACACCACTACGAGCAGTACTTC. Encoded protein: CASSLEGHHYEQYF.

This CDR3 reads CAWNLGGYRETQYF. The CDR3 coding sequence is TGTGCCTGGAACCTGGGGGGATATAGAGAGACCCAGTACTTC. The chain has TRBV30 and TRBJ2-5; D is possibly TRBD2 (6 bases). The length of the CDR3 is 14 residues. Germline assignment: CDR1 GTSNPN and CDR2 SVGIG (reference sequence). The germline V and J ends were trimmed by 4 bases and 4 bases, with 16 bases remaining between them.

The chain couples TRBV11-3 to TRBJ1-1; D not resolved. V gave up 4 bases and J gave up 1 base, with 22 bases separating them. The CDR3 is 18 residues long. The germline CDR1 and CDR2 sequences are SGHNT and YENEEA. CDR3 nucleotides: TGTGCCAGCAGCTCAAGTCCCGCCGGGCGGGGAACGAACACTGAAGCTTTCTTT. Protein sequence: CASSSSPAGRGTNTEAFF.

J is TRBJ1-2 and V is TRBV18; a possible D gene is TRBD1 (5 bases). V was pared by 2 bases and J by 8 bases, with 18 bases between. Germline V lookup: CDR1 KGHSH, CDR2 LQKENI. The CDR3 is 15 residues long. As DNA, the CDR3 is TGTGCCAGCTCACCAGAGCCAGGGTTCAAAGGCGGCTACACCTTC. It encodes CASSPEPGFKGGYTF.

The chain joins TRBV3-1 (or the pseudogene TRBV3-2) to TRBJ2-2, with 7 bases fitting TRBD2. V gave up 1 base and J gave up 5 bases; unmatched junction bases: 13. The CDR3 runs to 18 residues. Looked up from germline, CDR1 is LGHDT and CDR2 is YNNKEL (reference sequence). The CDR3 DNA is TGTGCCAGCAGCCAAGGGGAGGGTAGGACCCTGAGGACCGGGGAGCTGTTTTTT. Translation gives CASSQGEGRTLRTGELFF.

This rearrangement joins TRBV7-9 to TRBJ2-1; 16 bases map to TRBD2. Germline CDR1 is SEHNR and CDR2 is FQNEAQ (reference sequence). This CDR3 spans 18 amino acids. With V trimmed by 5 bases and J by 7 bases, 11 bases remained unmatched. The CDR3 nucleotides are TGTGCCAGCAGCAAGGGACTAGCGGGAGGGCCACTTCTTAATGAGCAGTTCTTC. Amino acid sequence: CASSKGLAGGPLLNEQFF.

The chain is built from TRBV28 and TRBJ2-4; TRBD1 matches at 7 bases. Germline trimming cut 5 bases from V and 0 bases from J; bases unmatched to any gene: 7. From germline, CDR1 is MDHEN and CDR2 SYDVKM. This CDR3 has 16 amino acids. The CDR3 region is CASSRNRGLAKNIQYF. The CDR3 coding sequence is TGTGCCAGCAGTAGAAACAGGGGTTTAGCCAAAAACATTCAGTACTTC.

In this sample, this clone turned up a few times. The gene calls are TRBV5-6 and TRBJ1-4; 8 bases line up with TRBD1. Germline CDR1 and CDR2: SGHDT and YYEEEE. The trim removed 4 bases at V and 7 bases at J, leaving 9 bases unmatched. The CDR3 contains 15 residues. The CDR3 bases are TGTGCCAGCAGCAACCGACAGGGGCGGGTTGAAAAACTGTTTTTT. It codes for CASSNRQGRVEKLFF.

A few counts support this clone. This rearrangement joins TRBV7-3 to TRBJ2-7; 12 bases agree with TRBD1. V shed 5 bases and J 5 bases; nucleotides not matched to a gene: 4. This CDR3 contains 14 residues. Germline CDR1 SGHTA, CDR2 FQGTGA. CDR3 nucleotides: TGTGCCAGCAGCCCCGGGACAGGGGGCAACGAGCAGTACTTC. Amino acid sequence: CASSPGTGGNEQYF. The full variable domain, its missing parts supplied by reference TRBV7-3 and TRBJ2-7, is GAGVSQTPSNKVTEKGKYVELRCDPISGHTALYWYRQSLGQGPEFLIYFQGTGAADDSGLPNDRFFAVRPEGSVSTLKIQRTERGDSAVYLCASSPGTGGNEQYFGPGTRLTVT.

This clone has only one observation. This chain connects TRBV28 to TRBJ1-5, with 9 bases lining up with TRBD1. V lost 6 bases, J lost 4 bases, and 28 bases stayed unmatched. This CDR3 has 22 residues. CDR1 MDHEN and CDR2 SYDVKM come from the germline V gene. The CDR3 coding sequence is TGTGCCAGCAGCACAGAGAACAACAGGGGGCGCGTCTACTTTGGCGAGAATCAGCCCCAGCATTTT. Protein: CASSTENNRGRVYFGENQPQHF.

The CDR3 nucleotides are TGTGCCAGCAGTTTTCCCCGGACTAGCGGGGTGAACACCGGGGAGCTGTTTTTT. Encoded protein: CASSFPRTSGVNTGELFF. The chain links TRBV28 to TRBJ2-2; TRBD2 agrees at 12 bases. Germline loops: CDR1 MDHEN, CDR2 SYDVKM. V gave up 3 bases and J gave up 1 base; unmatched junction bases: 6. The length of the CDR3 is 18 residues.

This CDR3 is CASERASSTDTQYF. CDR3 bases: TGTGCCAGCGAGCGGGCCTCTAGCACAGATACGCAGTATTTT. The chain joins TRBV6-5 to TRBJ2-3, with D possibly being TRBD2 (6 bases). Deletions cut 8 bases from V and 0 bases from J, with 12 bases between. The CDR3 consists of 14 residues. Germline V gives CDR1 MNHEY, CDR2 SVGAGI.

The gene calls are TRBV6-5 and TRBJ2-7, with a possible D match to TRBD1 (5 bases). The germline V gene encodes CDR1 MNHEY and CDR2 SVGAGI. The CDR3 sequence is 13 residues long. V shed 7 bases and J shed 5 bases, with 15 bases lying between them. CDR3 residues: CASIGHQGHEQYF. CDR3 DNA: TGTGCCAGCATAGGACACCAGGGCCACGAGCAGTACTTC.

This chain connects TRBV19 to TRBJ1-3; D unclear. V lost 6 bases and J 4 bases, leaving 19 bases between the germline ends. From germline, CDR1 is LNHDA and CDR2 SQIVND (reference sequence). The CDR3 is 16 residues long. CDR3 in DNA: TGTGCCAGTAGGATTGCGGACCGAGGGTACGGAAACACCATATATTTT. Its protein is CASRIADRGYGNTIYF.

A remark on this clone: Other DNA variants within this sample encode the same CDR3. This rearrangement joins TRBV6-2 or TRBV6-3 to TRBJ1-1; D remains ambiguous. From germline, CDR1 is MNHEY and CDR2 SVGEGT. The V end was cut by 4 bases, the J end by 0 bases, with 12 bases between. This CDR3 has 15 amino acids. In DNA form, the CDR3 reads TGTGCCAGCAGTTTCCGGGGATTGTTGAACACTGAAGCTTTCTTT. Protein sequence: CASSFRGLLNTEAFF.

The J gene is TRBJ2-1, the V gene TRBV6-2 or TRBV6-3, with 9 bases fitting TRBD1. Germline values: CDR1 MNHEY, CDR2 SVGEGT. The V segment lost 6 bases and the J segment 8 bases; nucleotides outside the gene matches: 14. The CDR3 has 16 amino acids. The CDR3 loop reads CASSHYTGTGHDEQFF. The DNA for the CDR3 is TGTGCCAGCAGCCATTATACCGGGACAGGGCACGATGAGCAGTTCTTC.

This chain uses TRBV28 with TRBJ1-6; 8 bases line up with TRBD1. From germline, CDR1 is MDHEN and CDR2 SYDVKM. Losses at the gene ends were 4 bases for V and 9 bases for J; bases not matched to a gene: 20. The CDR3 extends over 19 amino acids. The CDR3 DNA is TGTGCCAGCAGTTACGAACCGGGACAGGAATATCAGCGGGGTTCACCCCTCCACTTT. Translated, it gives CASSYEPGQEYQRGSPLHF.

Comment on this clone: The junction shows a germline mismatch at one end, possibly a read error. Here the CDR3 DNA reads TGTGCCAGCAGTGATAGCGGGAGAAACTCTTACGAGCAGTACTTT. This translates into CASSDSGRNSYEQYF. V gene TRBV6-6 combines with J gene TRBJ2-7; 9 bases line up with TRBD2. This CDR3 contains 15 residues. Germline-derived CDR1 and CDR2 are MNHNY and SVGAGI (reference sequence).

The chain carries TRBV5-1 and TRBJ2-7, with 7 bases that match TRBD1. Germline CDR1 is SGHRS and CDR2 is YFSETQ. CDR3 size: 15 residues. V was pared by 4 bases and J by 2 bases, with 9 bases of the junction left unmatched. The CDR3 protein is CASSLWTGVPYEQYF. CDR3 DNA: TGCGCCAGCAGCCTATGGACAGGTGTCCCCTACGAGCAGTACTTC.

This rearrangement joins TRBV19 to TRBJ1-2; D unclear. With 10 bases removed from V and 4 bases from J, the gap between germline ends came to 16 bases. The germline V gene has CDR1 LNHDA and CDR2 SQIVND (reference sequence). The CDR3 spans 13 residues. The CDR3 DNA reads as TGTGCCACCTTATCGCCCCGAGGCTATGGCTACACCTTC. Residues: CATLSPRGYGYTF. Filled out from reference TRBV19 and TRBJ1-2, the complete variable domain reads DGGITQSPKYLFRKEGQNVTLSCEQNLNHDAMYWYRQDPGQGLRLIYYSQIVNDFQKGDIAEGYSVSREKKESFPLTVTSAQKNPTAFYLCATLSPRGYGYTFGSGTRLTVV.

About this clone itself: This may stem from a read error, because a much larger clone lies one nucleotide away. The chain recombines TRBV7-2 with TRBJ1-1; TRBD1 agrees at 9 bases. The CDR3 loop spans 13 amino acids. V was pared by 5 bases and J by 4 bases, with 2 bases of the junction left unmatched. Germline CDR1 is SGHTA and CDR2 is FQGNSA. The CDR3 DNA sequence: TGTGCCAGCAGCCCGACAGGGGGCACTGAAGCTTTCTTT. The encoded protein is CASSPTGGTEAFF.

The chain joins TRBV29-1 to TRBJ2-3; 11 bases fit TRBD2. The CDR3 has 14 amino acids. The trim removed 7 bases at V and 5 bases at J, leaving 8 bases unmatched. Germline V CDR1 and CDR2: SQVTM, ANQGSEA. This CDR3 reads CSATPGLAGDTQYF. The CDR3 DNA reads TGCAGCGCGACGCCTGGACTAGCGGGAGATACGCAGTATTTT.

CDR3 loop: CVRSSSSLPPGHRTDTQYF. CDR3 coding DNA: TGTGTCAGAAGCTCCTCTAGCCTCCCGCCGGGACACCGCACAGATACGCAGTATTTT. V gene TRBV7-5 combines with J gene TRBJ2-3; TRBD1 was called by the table and not checked on the DNA. TRBV7-5 is termed a pseudogene. The CDR3 contains 19 residues.